The 20 T cell receptor beta chains reported below all come from one sample, sequenced in a study of blood T cell repertoires in COVID-19. Generated by immunoSEQ multiplex PCR, the TCRdb table keeps only in-frame clones and is missing some. The repertoire holds around 240,000 clones, with about nine tenths as singletons. Material for sequencing was PBMCs or T cells enriched from blood (not recorded which). All receptors derive from a human donor in a cohort exposed to, infected with or recovered from COVID-19 (not recorded which). The donor label of this sample is uncertain.

The chain is built from TRBV9 and TRBJ2-7; 8 bases are shared with TRBD2. CDR3 length: 15 amino acids. V lost 0 bases to trimming and J lost 3 bases; unmatched junction nucleotides: 5. Germline values: CDR1 SGDLS, CDR2 YYNGEE. CDR3 DNA: TGTGCCAGCAGCGTAGCTGGCGGGGGGTTCTACGAGCAGTACTTC. It encodes CASSVAGGGFYEQYF.

This clone was recorded only once. The rearrangement uses TRBV7-2 and TRBJ1-3; perhaps TRBD1 as D (6 bases). V dropped 5 bases and J dropped 0 bases, with 14 bases sitting between them. Germline CDR1 reads SGHTA; CDR2 reads FQGNSA. This CDR3 has 16 amino acids. The CDR3 DNA reads as TGTGCCAGCAGCCTTGAGGGGGAACTCTCTGGAAACACCATATATTTT. Encoded protein: CASSLEGELSGNTIYF.

This chain uses TRBV24-1 with TRBJ2-1, with 8 bases fitting TRBD2. The V gene's germline CDR1 is KGHDR and CDR2 SFDVKD. Trimming cost V 3 bases and J 10 bases; bases outside gene matches: 7. The CDR3 sequence is 14 residues long. The CDR3 region has the DNA TGTGCCACCAGTGATGAAGCGGGGGTGGGAGAGCAGTTCTTC. Its protein is CATSDEAGVGEQFF.

The CDR3 sequence is CASGLAETILQPPKFMVDAGELFF. DNA for the CDR3: TGTGCTAGTGGTTTGGCGGAGACCATTTTACAACCGCCAAAGTTCATGGTTGACGCCGGGGAGCTGTTTTTT. The chain employs TRBV12-5 and TRBJ2-2; no definite D call. Deletions cut 1 base from V and 6 bases from J, with 39 bases between. The CDR3 consists of 24 residues. Germline V gives CDR1 LGHNT, CDR2 FRNRAP.

V and J are TRBV12-3 or TRBV12-4 and TRBJ1-6; maybe TRBD1 (5 bases). The V and J ends lost 3 bases and 9 bases respectively, with 6 bases between them. The CDR3 is made up of 12 amino acids. Here the CDR3 reads CASSLGLSPLHF. The CDR3 DNA reads TGTGCCAGCAGTTTGGGGCTTTCACCCCTCCACTTT.

This rearrangement joins TRBV30 to TRBJ1-4; D possibly corresponds to TRBD1 (5 bases). V lost 4 bases and J lost 4, with 10 bases in between. CDR3 size: 13 residues. From germline, CDR1 is GTSNPN and CDR2 SVGIG (reference sequence). CDR3 loop: CAWIDSCNEKLFF. Here the CDR3 DNA reads TGTGCCTGGATCGACAGCTGTAATGAAAAACTGTTTTTT.

The chain is built from TRBV2 and TRBJ2-7, with 7 nucleotides matching TRBD1. Trimming cost V 3 bases and J 4 bases; bases outside gene matches: 6. Germline CDR1 and CDR2: SNHLY and FYNNEI. The CDR3 runs to 14 residues. CDR3 DNA: TGTGCCAGCAGTGATGTCGGGACAGCATACGAGCAGTACTTC. Translating it yields CASSDVGTAYEQYF.

The DNA for the CDR3 is TGTGCCAGCTCACCACTCAGGACTAGCCCGTACGAGCAGTACTTC. Translating it yields CASSPLRTSPYEQYF. The rearrangement joins TRBV18 to TRBJ2-7; 8 nucleotides agree with TRBD2. The V gene end was trimmed by 1 base and the J gene end by 4 bases; junction bases not matched to a gene: 6. The CDR3 spans 15 residues. The germline V gene encodes CDR1 KGHSH and CDR2 LQKENI.

The chain joins TRBV7-2 to TRBJ2-7, with 9 nucleotides matching TRBD2. The CDR3 totals 14 residues. After removal of 4 bases from V and 2 bases from J, the junction contained 3 bases not matched to a gene. In germline, CDR1 is SGHTA, CDR2 FQGNSA. In DNA, the CDR3 is TGTGCCAGCAGCTATCTAGCGGGGACCTACGAGCAGTACTTC. Translation gives CASSYLAGTYEQYF.

V gene TRBV15 combines with J gene TRBJ2-5; 7 nucleotides line up with TRBD2. This CDR3 has 21 amino acids. Germline CDR1 is LNHNV and CDR2 is YYDKDF (reference sequence). The V segment lost 0 bases and the J segment 2 bases; nucleotides outside the gene matches: 21. Written as DNA, the CDR3 is TGTGCCACCAGCAGAGATCGTAGGAGACTAGCCCGAGTCCTAGGACAAGAGACCCAGTACTTC. This encodes CATSRDRRRLARVLGQETQYF.

V and J are TRBV10-3 and TRBJ2-3; the D is unclear. Germline V CDR1 and CDR2: ENHRY, SYGVKD. CDR3 length: 14 residues. The ends were cut back, 2 bases at V and 5 bases at J, with 11 bases in the middle. The CDR3 DNA is TGTGCCATCAGTGAGGGTCAGTTCAAAGATACGCAGTATTTT. Amino acid sequence: CAISEGQFKDTQYF.

V usage is TRBV7-9 and J usage is TRBJ1-1, with 10 bases that match TRBD1. Trimming took 7 bases from V and 0 from J; bases not matched to a gene: 5. The CDR3 length is 15 residues. CDR1 is SEHNR and CDR2 is FQNEAQ in the germline V gene (reference sequence). CDR3 sequence: CASTDRGLLNTEAFF. The CDR3 DNA reads TGTGCCAGCACCGACAGGGGGCTTCTGAACACTGAAGCTTTCTTT.

This clone has more than one count but fewer than ten. The chain recombines TRBV19 with TRBJ1-3, with D possibly being TRBD1 (6 bases). This CDR3 contains 12 residues. From germline, CDR1 is LNHDA and CDR2 SQIVND (reference sequence). Trimming pared 9 bases from V and 6 bases from J, leaving 12 bases between. The CDR3 region is CASRTVLNTIYF. The CDR3 nucleotides read TGTGCCAGCCGGACAGTCTTAAACACCATATATTTT.

The J gene is TRBJ2-5, the V gene TRBV2, with TRBD2 identical over 13 bases. The CDR3 length is 15 residues. Germline lookup yields CDR1 SNHLY and CDR2 FYNNEI. Germline trimming cut 6 bases from V and 4 bases from J; bases unmatched to any gene: 5. The CDR3 is CASSQGTSGAETQYF. The CDR3 coding sequence is TGTGCCAGCAGCCAAGGGACTAGCGGGGCAGAGACCCAGTACTTC. Full variable domain (remainder filled in from reference TRBV2 and TRBJ2-5): EPEVTQTPSHQVTQMGQEVILRCVPISNHLYFYWYRQILGQKVEFLVSFYNNEISEKSEIFDDQFSVERPDGSNFTLKIRSTKLEDSAMYFCASSQGTSGAETQYFGPGTRLLVL.

This clone showed up just once. This rearrangement joins TRBV29-1 to TRBJ1-2; 10 bases map to TRBD1. Germline V gene lookup returns CDR1 SQVTM and CDR2 ANQGSEA. The V and J ends lost 4 bases and 5 bases, in that order; junction bases with no gene match: 13. The CDR3 runs to 16 residues. CDR3 region: CSVGGTGAKDSYGYTF. In nucleotides, the CDR3 is TGCAGCGTTGGGGGGACAGGGGCTAAGGATTCGTATGGCTACACCTTC.

As for this clone: The conserved phenylalanine or tryptophan is not found at the CDR3 terminus, so this likely reflects a read error. The limits of the CDR3 on the DNA are not certain, so only TCRdb's listed CDR3 is given. V usage is TRBV18 and J usage is TRBJ1-1; the table names TRBD1, a call not compared with the DNA. 13 amino acids form the CDR3, both terminal residues included. Germline CDR1 is KGHSH and CDR2 is LQKENI. CDR3 loop: CASSPIEEGAITI.

This clone is a singleton in its sample. The rearrangement uses TRBV25-1 and TRBJ1-5; D uncertain. V was trimmed by 6 bases and J by 5 bases, leaving 20 bases between them. CDR3 size: 16 residues. CDR1 is MGHDK, CDR2 SYGVNS, per germline. Written as DNA, the CDR3 is TGTGCCAGCAGACTCTGGGCCTCGGTGCCCCATCAGCCCCAGCATTTT. Encoded protein: CASRLWASVPHQPQHF. The full variable domain, in which reference TRBV25-1 and TRBJ1-5 provide the parts outside the CDR3, is EADIYQTPRYLVIGTGKKITLECSQTMGHDKMYWYQQDPGMELHLIHYSYGVNSTEKGDLSSESTVSRIRTEHFPLTLESARPSHTSQYLCASRLWASVPHQPQHFGDGTRLSIL.

The CDR3, as DNA: TGTGCCAGCAGTGAAGCCAATTGGAGGAGCGGGGGGTGGACCGGGGAGCTGTTTTTT. Translation gives CASSEANWRSGGWTGELFF. The chain carries TRBV6-1 and TRBJ2-2, with 9 nucleotides matching TRBD2. The junction had 13 bases not matched to a gene; V was cut back by 0 bases and J by 5 bases. The CDR3 runs 19 residues. Germline CDR1 reads MNHNS; CDR2 reads SASEGT.

The V call is TRBV29-1, the J call TRBJ2-7; D uncertain. CDR1 is SQVTM, CDR2 ANQGSEA, per germline. The V and J ends lost 4 bases and 0 bases respectively, with 7 bases between them. This CDR3 comprises 12 residues. The CDR3 sequence is CSVVASSYEQYF. CDR3 coding DNA: TGCAGCGTTGTGGCCAGCTCCTACGAGCAGTACTTC.

The chain couples TRBV7-2 to TRBJ1-1; D is unresolved. Trimming removed 5 bases at V and 3 bases at J, with 10 bases between. This CDR3 is built from 13 residues. Germline V CDR1 and CDR2: SGHTA, FQGNSA. CDR3 bases: TGTGCCAGCAGCCGCCAATCGGACACTGAAGCTTTCTTT. It is translated as CASSRQSDTEAFF.